Presented here are 17 T cell receptor beta chains from one specimen sequenced in a study of T cells expressing NK-cell markers. With the 5' RACE reads reprocessed, TCRdb shows one record per CDR3 protein and no DNA. This listing includes 400,000 to 500,000 distinct CDR3 sequences. Sequencing was done on a sample of blood T cells: a sorted CD56 or NKG2C T cell subset, CD4+ or CD8+ T cells, or bulk PBMC T cells (not recorded which). The receptor set was obtained from a woman aged 18-69 years in good health.

The chain has TRBV19 and TRBJ2-3; the TCRdb call, TRBD2, lacks DNA for checking. The CDR3 consists of 16 residues. CDR1 LNHDA and CDR2 SQIVND come from the germline V gene (reference sequence). The CDR3 reads CASSGRTSGTADTQYF.

V usage is TRBV6-1 and J usage is TRBJ1-5; TCRdb's D call, TRBD1, is unchecked because there is no DNA. From germline, CDR1 is MNHNS and CDR2 SASEGT. This CDR3 region has 16 residues. The CDR3 loop is CASSDNNGMSNQPQHF.

V gene TRBV29-1 combines with J gene TRBJ1-5; no DNA is available, so the TRBD1 call from TCRdb remains unchecked. This CDR3 comprises 15 residues. Germline CDR1 and CDR2: SQVTM and ANQGSEA. The CDR3 sequence is CSVGPGMDSNQPQHF.

This rearrangement joins TRBV4-3 to TRBJ2-3; TCRdb proposes TRBD1, but this gene call is untestable without DNA. CDR3 length: 13 amino acids. CDR1 and CDR2 (germline): LGHNA, YSLEER. The CDR3 is CASSQSQGDTQYF.

The gene calls are TRBV25-1 and TRBJ1-2; TCRdb picks TRBD1, but there is no DNA to check that call. Germline V lookup: CDR1 MGHDK, CDR2 SYGVNS. This CDR3 comprises 11 residues. This chain's CDR3 is CASSGGRGYTF.

V gene TRBV20-1 combines with J gene TRBJ2-5; without DNA, the TCRdb call of TRBD2 cannot be checked. Germline V gives CDR1 DFQATT, CDR2 SNEGSKA (reference sequence). The CDR3 sequence is 12 residues long. The CDR3 here is CSALGGGETQYF.

The V and J genes are TRBV5-1 and TRBJ2-5; TCRdb indicates TRBD2, and absent DNA this call remains unverified. CDR1 and CDR2 from the germline V gene are SGHRS and YFSETQ. There are 15 residues in the CDR3. The CDR3: CASNRLEGNEETQYF.

The rearrangement joins TRBV12-3 or TRBV12-4 to TRBJ1-1; checking the TCRdb D call of TRBD1 is not possible without DNA. CDR3 length: 15 amino acids. CDR3 protein: CASSWPGGGNTEAFF.

This chain connects TRBV19 to TRBJ1-2; checking the TCRdb D call of TRBD1 is not possible without DNA. CDR1 and CDR2 from the germline V gene are LNHDA and SQIVND (reference sequence). The CDR3 covers 15 residues. The CDR3: CASSITGGTGYGYTF.

The chain's CDR3 is CASSLAQGFGANVLTF. This chain connects TRBV5-1 to TRBJ2-6. Looked up from germline, CDR1 is SGHRS and CDR2 is YFSETQ. The CDR3 is made up of 16 amino acids.

This chain connects TRBV7-2 to TRBJ2-5; the D gene TCRdb calls, TRBD2, cannot be checked with no DNA. Germline CDR1 and CDR2: SGHTA and FQGNSA. The CDR3 sequence is 16 residues long. The CDR3 region is CASSLGLAGGPETQYF.

The chain employs TRBV4-1 and TRBJ2-1. Germline CDR1 and CDR2: MGHRA and YSYEKL. This CDR3 is 16 amino acids long. The chain's CDR3 is CASSFSTGTPYNEQFF.

This sequence joins TRBV28 and TRBJ2-2; TCRdb's D call of TRBD2 is untestable without DNA. Germline values: CDR1 MDHEN, CDR2 SYDVKM. The CDR3 loop spans 19 amino acids. The CDR3 spells CASSFWTSGRRVNTGELFF.

V and J are TRBV20-1 and TRBJ2-1. In germline, CDR1 is DFQATT, CDR2 SNEGSKA (reference sequence). There are 15 residues in the CDR3. The CDR3 sequence: CSARDPRGSYNEQFF.

The chain employs TRBV6-5 and TRBJ2-5; TCRdb's D gene call, TRBD2, goes unchecked for lack of DNA. Germline V CDR1 and CDR2: MNHEY, SVGAGI. The CDR3 has 17 residues. CDR3: CASSYRGGALTQETQYF.

The chain employs TRBV20-1 and TRBJ1-2; TCRdb proposes TRBD1, but this gene call is untestable without DNA. Germline V gene sequence: CDR1 DFQATT, CDR2 SNEGSKA (reference sequence). CDR3 size: 13 residues. The CDR3 reads CSASWDIGVGYTF.

The V call is TRBV7-2, the J call TRBJ2-7. Germline V gene sequence: CDR1 SGHTA, CDR2 FQGNSA. The CDR3 runs 12 residues. Here the CDR3 reads CASSSTHYEQYF.